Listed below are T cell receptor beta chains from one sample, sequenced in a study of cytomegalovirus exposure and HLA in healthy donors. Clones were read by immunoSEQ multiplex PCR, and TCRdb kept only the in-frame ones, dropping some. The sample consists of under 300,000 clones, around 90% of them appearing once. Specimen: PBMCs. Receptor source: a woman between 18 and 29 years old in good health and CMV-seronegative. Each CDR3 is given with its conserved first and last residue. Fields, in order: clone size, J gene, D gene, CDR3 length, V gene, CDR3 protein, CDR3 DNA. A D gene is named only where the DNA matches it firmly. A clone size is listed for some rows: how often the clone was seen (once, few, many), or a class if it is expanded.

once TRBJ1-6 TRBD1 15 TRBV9 CASSVGDRNNSPLHF TGTGCCAGCAGCGTTGGGGACAGGAATAATTCACCCCTCCACTTT
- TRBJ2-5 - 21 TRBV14 CASSQDYWDNYLGWAKQTQYF TGTGCCAGCAGCCAAGATTATTGGGACAATTACCTAGGTTGGGCTAAACAGACCCAGTACTTC
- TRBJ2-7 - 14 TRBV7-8 CASSLDPGQDEQYF TGTGCCAGCAGCTTAGACCCCGGACAAGACGAGCAGTACTTC
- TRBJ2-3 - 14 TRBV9 CASSVEWGADTQYF TGTGCCAGCAGCGTGGAGTGGGGGGCAGATACGCAGTATTTT
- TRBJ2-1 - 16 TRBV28 CASSSSGAMGLNEQFF TGTGCCAGCAGTTCATCTGGAGCGATGGGACTCAATGAGCAGTTCTTC
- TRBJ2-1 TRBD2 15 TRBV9 CASSSAGGINNEQFF TGTGCCAGCAGTTCCGCGGGGGGGATCAACAATGAGCAGTTCTTC
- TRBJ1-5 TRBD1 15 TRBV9 CASSVEDRGNGAQHF TGTGCCAGCAGCGTAGAAGACAGGGGCAATGGGGCCCAGCATTTT
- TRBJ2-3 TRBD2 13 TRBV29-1 CSVVSGGQDTQYF TGCAGCGTTGTCTCGGGGGGGCAAGATACGCAGTATTTT
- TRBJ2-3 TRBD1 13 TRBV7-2 CASIRQGADTQYF TGTGCCAGCATCCGACAGGGGGCAGATACGCAGTATTTT
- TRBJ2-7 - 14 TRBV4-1 CASSQTGQSYEQYF TGCGCCAGCAGCCAAACTGGACAGTCCTACGAGCAGTACTTC
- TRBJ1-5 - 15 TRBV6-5 CASTREGAANQPQHF TGTGCCAGCACGCGAGAGGGTGCTGCCAATCAGCCCCAGCATTTT
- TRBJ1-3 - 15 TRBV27 CASSLQGNSGNTIYF TGTGCCAGCAGTTTACAGGGGAACTCTGGAAACACCATATATTTT
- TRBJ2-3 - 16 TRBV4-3 CASSQDPGWGADTQYF TGCGCCAGCAGCCAAGATCCAGGGTGGGGTGCAGATACGCAGTATTTT
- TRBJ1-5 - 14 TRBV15 CATSPDYSNQPQHF TGTGCCACCAGCCCAGACTATAGCAATCAGCCCCAGCATTTT
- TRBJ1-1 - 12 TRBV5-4 CASRQSNTEAFF TGTGCCAGCAGACAATCGAACACTGAAGCTTTCTTT
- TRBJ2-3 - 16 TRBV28 CASSTYLGGRVDTQYF TGTGCCAGCAGTACCTATTTGGGGGGGCGGGTAGATACGCAGTATTTT
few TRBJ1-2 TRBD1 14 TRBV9 CASSAGQGTYGYTF TGTGCCAGCAGCGCCGGACAGGGAACTTATGGCTACACCTTC
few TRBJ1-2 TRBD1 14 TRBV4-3 CASSPSTGLYGYTF TGCGCCAGCAGCCCCTCGACAGGGCTATATGGCTACACCTTC
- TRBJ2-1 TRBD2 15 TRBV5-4 CASSKTSGGYNEQFF TGTGCCAGCAGCAAGACTAGCGGGGGGTACAATGAGCAGTTCTTC
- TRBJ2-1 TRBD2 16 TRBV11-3 CASSASSGGPYNEQFF TGTGCCAGCAGCGCCAGTAGCGGGGGGCCCTACAATGAGCAGTTCTTC